Below are 28 T cell receptor beta chains sequenced from a single sample in a study of T cell responses to AZD1222 COVID-19 vaccine. Profiled with immunoSEQ multiplex PCR; TCRdb holds only in-frame clones, not every one. The sample carries 150,000 or so clones, around 89% recorded once. Specimen: peripheral blood, collected on day 0 of AZD1222 vaccination. The receptors derive from an adult in good health.

The chain has TRBV2 and TRBJ1-2; TRBD1 matches at 11 bases. Trimming took 6 bases from V and 6 from J; bases not matched to a gene: 9. Germline V lookup: CDR1 SNHLY, CDR2 FYNNEI. The CDR3 runs to 15 residues. CDR3 region: CASRADRGPFHGYTF. CDR3 sequence (DNA): TGTGCCAGCAGGGCGGACAGGGGGCCTTTCCATGGCTACACCTTC.

V is TRBV11-1 and J is TRBJ1-1, with 7 bases identical to TRBD1. The trim removed 5 bases at V and 2 bases at J, leaving 5 bases unmatched. CDR3 length: 14 amino acids. The germline V gene has CDR1 SGHAT and CDR2 FQDESV (reference sequence). The CDR3 DNA sequence: TGTGCCAGCAGCGCAGGGGGGCCTAACACTGAAGCTTTCTTT. Its protein is CASSAGGPNTEAFF. The full variable domain, with the rest looked up from reference TRBV11-1 and TRBJ1-1, is EAEVAQSPRYKITEKSQAVAFWCDPISGHATLYWYRQILGQGPELLVQFQDESVVDDSQLPKDRFSAERLKGVDSTLKIQPAELGDSAMYLCASSAGGPNTEAFFGQGTRLTVV.

The chain links TRBV4-3 to TRBJ2-7; the D gene is possibly TRBD1 (5 bases). The CDR3 runs 16 residues. Germline CDR1 and CDR2: LGHNA and YSLEER. The V end was cut by 0 bases, the J end by 4 bases, with 16 bases between. The CDR3 is CASSQDMGQGWYEQYF. The CDR3 DNA reads TGCGCCAGCAGCCAAGATATGGGGCAGGGTTGGTACGAGCAGTACTTC.

The sample holds a few counts of this clone. This chain connects TRBV28 to TRBJ1-5; 9 bases match TRBD1. This CDR3 has 15 residues. Germline trimming cut 11 bases from V and 0 bases from J; bases unmatched to any gene: 8. Germline values: CDR1 MDHEN, CDR2 SYDVKM. The CDR3 loop is CAVSGQGFSNQPQHF. DNA for the CDR3: TGTGCCGTCTCGGGACAGGGCTTTAGCAATCAGCCCCAGCATTTT.

The chain has TRBV28 and TRBJ2-4; D is possibly TRBD1 or TRBD2 (5 bases each). Deletions cut 3 bases from V and 7 bases from J, with 22 bases between. This CDR3 has 17 residues. Germline V gene sequence: CDR1 MDHEN, CDR2 SYDVKM. The CDR3 protein is CASSLFRGRPRGNIQYF. CDR3 bases: TGTGCCAGCAGTTTGTTTAGGGGTAGGCCAAGAGGGAACATTCAGTACTTC.

This clone was counted a single time. No conserved phenylalanine or tryptophan is present at the end of the CDR3, so a read error is the likely explanation. No DNA is shown, since the ends of the CDR3 on it are uncertain; the CDR3 is the one TCRdb lists. V is TRBV28 and J is TRBJ1-2; the DNA was not compared with TRBD1, the D call given in the table. CDR1 and CDR2 from the germline V gene are MDHEN and SYDVKM. The CDR3 is 13 amino acids in total, end residues counted. The CDR3 sequence is CASRPLGQSALST.

This chain connects TRBV7-7 to TRBJ2-2, with 8 bases that match TRBD1. V dropped 6 bases and J dropped 1; count of bases not matched to a gene: 7. Germline values: CDR1 SSHAT, CDR2 FNYEAQ (reference sequence). The CDR3 is made up of 16 amino acids. The chain's CDR3 is CASRSSGQENTGELFF. DNA of the CDR3: TGTGCCAGCAGATCCTCGGGACAGGAGAACACCGGGGAGCTGTTTTTT.

This chain connects TRBV24-1 to TRBJ2-7; D possibly corresponds to TRBD2 (5 bases). This CDR3 contains 14 residues. From germline, CDR1 is KGHDR and CDR2 SFDVKD. Trimming cost V 2 bases and J 6 bases, with 13 bases left between them. DNA for the CDR3: TGTGCCACCAGTGATTCGGGATATTCGGTCGAGCAGTACTTC. It encodes CATSDSGYSVEQYF.

The chain joins TRBV6-5 to TRBJ2-7; 7 nucleotides match TRBD1. This CDR3 has 14 residues. The V segment lost 6 bases and the J segment 6 bases; nucleotides outside the gene matches: 11. Germline V gene data show CDR1 as MNHEY and CDR2 as SVGAGI. CDR3 coding DNA: TGTGCCAGCAGCCCCAGCGACAGGGCCGGCGAGCAGTACTTC. Translating it yields CASSPSDRAGEQYF.

V gene TRBV7-6 combines with J gene TRBJ2-2, with 9 bases lining up with TRBD2. The CDR3 contains 17 residues. The V and J ends lost 3 bases and 0 bases, in that order; junction bases with no gene match: 5. Germline CDR1 and CDR2: SGHVS and FNYEAQ. The CDR3 sequence is CASSLLAGNANTGELFF. CDR3 nucleotide sequence: TGTGCCAGCAGCTTGCTAGCGGGGAACGCGAACACCGGGGAGCTGTTTTTT.

Written as DNA, the CDR3 is TGTGCCAGCAGCTCCCAGCCTCAGGGGGCGGTTCAGCCCCAGCATTTT. Protein: CASSSQPQGAVQPQHF. This chain uses TRBV7-2 with TRBJ1-5; 8 bases fit TRBD1. CDR3 length: 16 residues. Germline CDR1 reads SGHTA; CDR2 reads FQGNSA. Trimming cost V 4 bases and J 6 bases; bases outside gene matches: 11.

V gene TRBV9 combines with J gene TRBJ2-3, with 8 bases lining up with TRBD2. V shed 4 bases and J 8 bases; nucleotides not matched to a gene: 21. The germline CDR1 and CDR2 sequences are SGDLS and YYNGEE. This CDR3 has 18 amino acids. The chain's CDR3 is CASSPSGGRLGMGGTQYF. CDR3 DNA sequence: TGTGCCAGCAGCCCTAGTGGCGGGAGGCTGGGTATGGGCGGTACGCAGTATTTT.

The genes are TRBV6-5 and TRBJ1-2, with D possibly being TRBD1 (5 bases). CDR3 length: 12 amino acids. The germline gives CDR1 MNHEY, CDR2 SVGAGI. Trimming removed 7 bases from V and 8 bases from J, with 14 bases in between. The CDR3 sequence: CASTRGLGGYTF. The CDR3 DNA sequence: TGTGCCAGCACTAGGGGTCTTGGCGGCTACACCTTC.

The V gene is TRBV5-5, the J gene TRBJ1-2, with TRBD1 matching over 8 bases. The CDR3 has 16 amino acids. Germline CDR1 SGHKS, CDR2 YYEKEE (reference sequence). Unmatched junction bases numbered 13, after V lost 4 bases and J lost 5 bases. The CDR3: CASSTGGQDFQYGYTF. The CDR3 coding sequence is TGTGCCAGCAGCACGGGGGGACAGGACTTCCAGTATGGCTACACCTTC.

J is TRBJ2-7 and V is TRBV6-1, with D possibly being TRBD2 (7 bases). Germline CDR1 and CDR2: MNHNS and SASEGT. V lost 3 bases and J lost 5, with 17 bases in between. The CDR3 consists of 15 residues. CDR3 in DNA: TGTGCCAGCAGTGAGGGGGCGGGAGTATGGGACGAGCAGTACTTC. Amino acids: CASSEGAGVWDEQYF.

The chain combines TRBV5-1 with TRBJ2-1; 14 bases are a match to TRBD2. This CDR3 is built from 16 residues. CDR1 and CDR2 (germline): SGHRS, YFSETQ. V lost 3 bases to trimming and J lost 8 bases; unmatched junction nucleotides: 7. This CDR3 reads CASSSGTSGSIDEQFF. The CDR3 DNA reads TGCGCCAGCAGCTCGGGGACTAGCGGGAGCATCGATGAGCAGTTCTTC.

The V gene is TRBV19, the J gene TRBJ2-6, with TRBD1 as a possible D gene (6 bases). Per the germline V gene, CDR1 is LNHDA and CDR2 is SQIVND (reference sequence). The CDR3 is made up of 18 amino acids. With 5 bases removed from V and 2 bases from J, the gap between germline ends came to 19 bases. Written as DNA, the CDR3 is TGTGCCAGTAGTTTACAGGGAGTCGGTAGGGCTGGGGCCAACGTCCTGACTTTC. Protein: CASSLQGVGRAGANVLTF.

This chain uses TRBV18 with TRBJ1-1; 8 nucleotides agree with TRBD1. Germline V gene lookup returns CDR1 KGHSH and CDR2 LQKENI. V lost 9 bases to trimming and J lost 1 base; unmatched junction nucleotides: 1. CDR3 length: 12 residues. The CDR3 is CASDRGNTEAFF. In nucleotides, the CDR3 is TGTGCCAGTGACAGGGGGAACACTGAAGCTTTCTTT.

This clone has only one observation. This chain uses TRBV15 with TRBJ1-4, with no clear D. This CDR3 region has 14 residues. Trimming took 3 bases from V and 7 from J, leaving 12 bases between them. CDR1 LNHNV and CDR2 YYDKDF come from the germline V gene (reference sequence). CDR3 sequence: CATSSPRRPEKLFF. The CDR3 region has the DNA TGTGCCACCAGCAGTCCCCGTAGGCCTGAAAAACTGTTTTTT.

The chain links TRBV3-1 (or the pseudogene TRBV3-2) to TRBJ1-4; 11 bases match TRBD1. CDR3 size: 17 residues. With V trimmed by 4 bases and J by 5 bases, 9 bases remained unmatched. Per the germline V gene, CDR1 is LGHDT and CDR2 is YNNKEL (reference sequence). CDR3: CASSPRDRGVVNEKLFF. The CDR3 DNA follows: TGTGCCAGCAGCCCCCGGGACAGGGGGGTTGTGAATGAAAAACTGTTTTTT.

This clone was seen just once. Different DNA sequences within this sample yield the same CDR3. This chain uses TRBV27 with TRBJ1-1; D perhaps matches TRBD1 (6 bases). The germline gives CDR1 MNHEY, CDR2 SMNVEV (reference sequence). The length of the CDR3 is 15 residues. The V end lost 0 bases, the J end lost 3 bases, and 11 bases lay between the germline ends. CDR3 residues: CASSLSNRAYTEAFF. CDR3 sequence (DNA): TGTGCCAGCAGTTTATCAAACAGGGCCTACACTGAAGCTTTCTTT.

The chain has TRBV24-1 and TRBJ2-7; TRBD1 might be the D (7 bases). Trimming removed 10 bases from V and 2 bases from J, with 17 bases in between. The CDR3 has 14 residues. Looked up from germline, CDR1 is KGHDR and CDR2 is SFDVKD. The CDR3: CATQEQGEAYEQYF. CDR3 bases: TGTGCCACGCAAGAGCAGGGGGAGGCCTACGAGCAGTACTTC.

This chain links TRBV27 with TRBJ1-2; 8 nucleotides align to TRBD1. Unmatched junction bases numbered 5, after V lost 3 bases and J lost 2 bases. This CDR3 is built from 15 residues. Germline CDR1 is MNHEY and CDR2 is SMNVEV (reference sequence). For the CDR3, the DNA is TGTGCCAGCAGTTTCGCTAACAGGGGGAACTATGGCTACACCTTC. This sequence encodes CASSFANRGNYGYTF.

The gene calls are TRBV15 and TRBJ2-1; D possibly corresponds to TRBD2 (6 bases). The CDR3 extends over 15 amino acids. Trimming removed 1 base at V and 9 bases at J, with 16 bases between. Germline V lookup: CDR1 LNHNV, CDR2 YYDKDF (reference sequence). CDR3 bases: TGTGCCACCAGCAGAGCCACACTTCCGGGAGTTGAGCAGTTCTTC. It specifies CATSRATLPGVEQFF.

The chain carries TRBV28 and TRBJ1-4; TRBD1 might be the D (5 bases). The V gene's germline CDR1 is MDHEN and CDR2 SYDVKM. This CDR3 has 18 amino acids. Trimming cost V 3 bases and J 5 bases, with 22 bases left between them. CDR3 in DNA: TGTGCCAGCAGTTTCAGATCTCACCGGGGACGTCAGAATGAAAAACTGTTTTTT. Protein product: CASSFRSHRGRQNEKLFF.

This chain joins TRBV7-2 and TRBJ2-1; D call uncertain. This CDR3 is 15 amino acids long. CDR1 SGHTA and CDR2 FQGNSA come from the germline V gene. The V gene lost 3 bases and the J gene lost 0 bases, with 9 bases spanning the gap. The CDR3 reads CASSFSESSYNEQFF. CDR3 nucleotide sequence: TGTGCCAGCAGCTTTTCGGAGAGCTCCTACAATGAGCAGTTCTTC.

The rearrangement uses TRBV13 and TRBJ2-3, with 10 bases identical to TRBD1. The germline CDR1 and CDR2 sequences are PRHDT and FYEKMQ (reference sequence). J was trimmed by 2 bases and V by 6 bases; bases with no gene match: 20. This CDR3 has 20 residues. For the CDR3, the DNA is TGTGCCAGCAGACCCCTTGACAGGGGGCATAGCGGGACCCTCACAGATACGCAGTATTTT. Its protein is CASRPLDRGHSGTLTDTQYF.

The chain uses TRBV6-2 or TRBV6-3 and TRBJ2-7, with D uncertain. This CDR3 has 13 amino acids. CDR1 MNHEY and CDR2 SVGEGT come from the germline V gene. V lost 5 bases to trimming and J lost 0 bases, with 8 bases between them. CDR3 sequence reads: CASSRTYSYEQYF. Here the CDR3 DNA reads TGTGCCAGCAGTAGGACGTACTCCTACGAGCAGTACTTC.